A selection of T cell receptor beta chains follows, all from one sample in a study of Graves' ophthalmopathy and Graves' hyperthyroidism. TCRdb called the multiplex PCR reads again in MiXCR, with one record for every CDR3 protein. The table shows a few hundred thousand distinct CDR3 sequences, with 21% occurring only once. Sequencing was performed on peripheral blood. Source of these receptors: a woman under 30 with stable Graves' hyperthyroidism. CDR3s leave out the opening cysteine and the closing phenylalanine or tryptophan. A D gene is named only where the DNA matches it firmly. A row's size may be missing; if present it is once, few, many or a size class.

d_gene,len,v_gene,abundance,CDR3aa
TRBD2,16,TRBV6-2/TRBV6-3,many,ASSYSFSVAGDLRTQY
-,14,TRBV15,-,ATSRNLRSGVDGYT
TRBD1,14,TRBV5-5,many,ASSTYRGLENTEAF
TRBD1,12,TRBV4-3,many,ASSQDRQGAEQY
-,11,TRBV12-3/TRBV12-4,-,ASSLARGNEQY
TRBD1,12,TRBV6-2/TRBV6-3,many,ASCLGTGVDEQY
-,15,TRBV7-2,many,ASSIDWWDLAKNVQY
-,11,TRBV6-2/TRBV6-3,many,ASIDRLNFEAF
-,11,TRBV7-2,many,ASSLVSYFEQY
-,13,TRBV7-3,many,ASSQQASKGTEAF
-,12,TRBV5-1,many,ASSLATGEETQY
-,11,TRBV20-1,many,SARRANTGELF
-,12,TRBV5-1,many,ASSSPDFIYEQY
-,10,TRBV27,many,ASSLLGGELF
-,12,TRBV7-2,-,ASSSKGADYEQY
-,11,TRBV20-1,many,SAGRDSNQPQH
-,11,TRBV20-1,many,SARQPPNYGYT
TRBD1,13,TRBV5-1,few,ASSLGQGSGGELF
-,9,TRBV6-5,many,ASSYSNEQY
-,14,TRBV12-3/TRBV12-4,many,ASSLWAGVGANVLT
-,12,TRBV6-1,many,ASRTGEGNQPQH
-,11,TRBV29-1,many,SVRTEGNGEGY
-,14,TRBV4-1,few,ASSHVLEKVNYGYT
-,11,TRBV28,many,ASSWTILNEQF